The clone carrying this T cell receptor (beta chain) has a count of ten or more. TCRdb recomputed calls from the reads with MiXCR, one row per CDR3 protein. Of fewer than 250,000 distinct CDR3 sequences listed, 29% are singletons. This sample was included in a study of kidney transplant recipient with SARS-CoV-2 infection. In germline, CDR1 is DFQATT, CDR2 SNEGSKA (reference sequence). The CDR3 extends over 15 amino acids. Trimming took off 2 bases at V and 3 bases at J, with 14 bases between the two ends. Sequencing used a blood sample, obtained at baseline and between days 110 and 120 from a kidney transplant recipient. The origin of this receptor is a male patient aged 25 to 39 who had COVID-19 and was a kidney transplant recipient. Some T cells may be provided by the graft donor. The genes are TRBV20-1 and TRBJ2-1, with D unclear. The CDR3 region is CSARHWLGIYNEQFF. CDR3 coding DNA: TGCAGTGCTAGACATTGGTTGGGGATCTACAATGAGCAGTTCTTC.